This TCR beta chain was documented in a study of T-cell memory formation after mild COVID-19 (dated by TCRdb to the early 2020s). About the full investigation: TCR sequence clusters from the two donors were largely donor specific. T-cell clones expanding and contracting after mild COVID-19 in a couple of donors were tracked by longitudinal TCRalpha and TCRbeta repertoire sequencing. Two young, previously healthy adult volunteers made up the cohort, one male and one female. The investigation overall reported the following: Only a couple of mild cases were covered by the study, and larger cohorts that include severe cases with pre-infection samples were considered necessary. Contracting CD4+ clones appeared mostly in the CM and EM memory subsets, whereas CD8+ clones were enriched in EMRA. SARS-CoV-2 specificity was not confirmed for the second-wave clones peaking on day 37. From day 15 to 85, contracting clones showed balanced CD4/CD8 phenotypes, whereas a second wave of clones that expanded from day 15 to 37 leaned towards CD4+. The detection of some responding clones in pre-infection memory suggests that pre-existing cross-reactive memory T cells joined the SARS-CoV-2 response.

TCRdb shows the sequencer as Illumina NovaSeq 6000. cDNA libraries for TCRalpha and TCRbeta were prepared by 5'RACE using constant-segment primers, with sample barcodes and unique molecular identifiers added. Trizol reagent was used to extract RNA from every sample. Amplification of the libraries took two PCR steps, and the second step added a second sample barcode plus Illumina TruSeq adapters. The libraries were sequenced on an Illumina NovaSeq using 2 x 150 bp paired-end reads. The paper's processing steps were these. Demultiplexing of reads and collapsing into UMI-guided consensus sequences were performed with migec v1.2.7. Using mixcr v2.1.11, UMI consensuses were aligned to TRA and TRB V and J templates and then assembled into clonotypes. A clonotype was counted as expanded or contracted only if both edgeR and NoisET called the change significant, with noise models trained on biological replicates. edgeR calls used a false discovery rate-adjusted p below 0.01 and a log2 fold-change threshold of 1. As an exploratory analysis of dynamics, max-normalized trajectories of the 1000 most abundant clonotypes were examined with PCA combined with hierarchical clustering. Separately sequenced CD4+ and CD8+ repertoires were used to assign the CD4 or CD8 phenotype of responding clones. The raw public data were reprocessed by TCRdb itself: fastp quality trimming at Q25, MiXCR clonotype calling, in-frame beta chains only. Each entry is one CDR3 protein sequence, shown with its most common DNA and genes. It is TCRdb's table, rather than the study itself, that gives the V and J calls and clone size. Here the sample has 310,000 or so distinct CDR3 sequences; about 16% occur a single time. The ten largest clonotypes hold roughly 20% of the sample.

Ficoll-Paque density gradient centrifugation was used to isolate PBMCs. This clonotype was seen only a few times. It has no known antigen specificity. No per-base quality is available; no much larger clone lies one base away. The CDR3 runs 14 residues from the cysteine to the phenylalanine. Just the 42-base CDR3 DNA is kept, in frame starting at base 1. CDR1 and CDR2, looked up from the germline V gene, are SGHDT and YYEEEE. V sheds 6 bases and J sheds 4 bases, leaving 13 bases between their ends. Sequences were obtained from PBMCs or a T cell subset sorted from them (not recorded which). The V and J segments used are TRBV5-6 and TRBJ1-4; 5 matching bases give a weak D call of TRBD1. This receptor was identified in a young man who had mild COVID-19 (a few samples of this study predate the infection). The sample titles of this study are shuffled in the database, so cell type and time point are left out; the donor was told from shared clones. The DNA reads TGTGCCAGCAAGAAGGGACCAATTAATGAAAAACTGTTTTTT. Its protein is CASKKGPINEKLFF.